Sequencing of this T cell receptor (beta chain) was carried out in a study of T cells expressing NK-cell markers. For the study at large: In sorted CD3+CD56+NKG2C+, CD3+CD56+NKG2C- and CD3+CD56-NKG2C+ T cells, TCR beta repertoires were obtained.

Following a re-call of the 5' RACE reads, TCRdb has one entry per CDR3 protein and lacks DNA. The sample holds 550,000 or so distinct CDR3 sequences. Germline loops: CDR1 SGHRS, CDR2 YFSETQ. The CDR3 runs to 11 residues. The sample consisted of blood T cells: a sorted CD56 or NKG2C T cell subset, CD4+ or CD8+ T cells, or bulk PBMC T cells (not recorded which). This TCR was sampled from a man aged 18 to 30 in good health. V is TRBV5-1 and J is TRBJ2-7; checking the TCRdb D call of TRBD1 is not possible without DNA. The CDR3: CASNGGGEQYF. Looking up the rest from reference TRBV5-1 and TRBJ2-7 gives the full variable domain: KAGVTQTPRYLIKTRGQQVTLSCSPISGHRSVSWYQQTPGQGLQFLFEYFSETQRNKGNFPGRFSGRQFSNSRSEMNVSTLELGDSALYLCASNGGGEQYFGPGTRLTVT.